The 23 T cell receptor beta chains presented below share a single source sample, sequenced in a study of blood T cell repertoires in COVID-19. Measured with immunoSEQ multiplex PCR; TCRdb has only the in-frame clones, and not every one. The repertoire holds roughly 150,000 clones, with more than 70% as singletons. The sequencing sample was made of PBMCs or T cells enriched from blood (not recorded which). These receptors originate from a man aged 55 to 70 who had recovered from COVID-19.

V usage is TRBV5-1 and J usage is TRBJ2-7; D might be TRBD2 (5 bases). CDR1 and CDR2 (germline): SGHRS, YFSETQ. The CDR3 loop spans 15 amino acids. Trimming stripped 0 bases from V and 1 base from J, with 11 bases between. CDR3 amino acids: CASSLERARSYEQYF. The CDR3 DNA sequence: TGCGCCAGCAGCTTGGAGAGGGCTCGATCCTACGAGCAGTACTTC.

The chain recombines TRBV7-9 with TRBJ1-1; a possible D gene is TRBD1 (5 bases). The CDR3 sequence is 13 residues long. The V and J ends lost 5 bases and 1 base respectively, with 8 bases between them. Per the germline V gene, CDR1 is SEHNR and CDR2 is FQNEAQ (reference sequence). CDR3 sequence (DNA): TGTGCCAGCAGCCAAACAGGGAACACTGAAGCTTTCTTT. Protein: CASSQTGNTEAFF.

By share of the sample, this clone is medium-sized. This rearrangement joins TRBV28 to TRBJ2-7; possibly TRBD2 for D (6 bases). Germline V gene data show CDR1 as MDHEN and CDR2 as SYDVKM. This CDR3 region has 16 residues. V was shortened by 4 bases and J by 0 bases, with 16 bases between the two germline ends. CDR3: CASSSYSHGSSYEQYF. The CDR3 region has the DNA TGTGCCAGCAGTTCTTATTCCCACGGGAGCTCCTACGAGCAGTACTTC.

The chain recombines TRBV10-3 with TRBJ1-1; 7 bases align to TRBD1. The CDR3 is 12 amino acids. V shed 10 bases, J shed 1 base, and the junction held 3 bases outside the gene matches. Germline V gives CDR1 ENHRY, CDR2 SYGVKD. CDR3 bases: TGTGCCAGCAGGGGGGGGAACACTGAAGCTTTCTTT. It translates to CASRGGNTEAFF.

This clone showed up just once. The chain combines TRBV5-5 with TRBJ2-2; 7 nucleotides align to TRBD1. The V and J ends lost 4 bases and 4 bases, in that order; junction bases with no gene match: 10. The CDR3 runs to 16 residues. In germline, CDR1 is SGHKS, CDR2 YYEKEE (reference sequence). CDR3 in DNA: TGTGCCAGCAGCCAACCGACAGGGTCAGGCACCGGGGAGCTGTTTTTT. As protein: CASSQPTGSGTGELFF. The variable domain in full, with the rest retrieved from reference TRBV5-5 and TRBJ2-2, is DAGVTQSPTHLIKTRGQQVTLRCSPISGHKSVSWYQQVLGQGPQFIFQYYEKEERGRGNFPDRFSARQFPNYSSELNVNALLLGDSALYLCASSQPTGSGTGELFFGEGSRLTVL.

In this sample, this clone turned up a few times. V and J are TRBV27 and TRBJ1-6, with TRBD1 matching over 9 bases. This CDR3 spans 16 amino acids. The V gene's germline CDR1 is MNHEY and CDR2 SMNVEV (reference sequence). Germline trimming cut 4 bases from V and 6 bases from J; bases unmatched to any gene: 7. This CDR3 is CASSSRTGAGNSPLHF. The CDR3 nucleotides are TGTGCCAGCAGTTCTCGGACAGGGGCTGGTAATTCACCCCTCCACTTT.

This clone was recorded once. The rearrangement links TRBV6-5 to TRBJ1-5; 10 bases are a match to TRBD1. The V segment lost 6 bases and the J segment 4 bases; nucleotides outside the gene matches: 6. This CDR3 contains 15 residues. Germline V lookup: CDR1 MNHEY, CDR2 SVGAGI. The CDR3: CASRDRGTDNQPQHF. CDR3 DNA sequence: TGTGCCAGCAGGGACAGGGGGACCGATAATCAGCCCCAGCATTTT.

V usage is TRBV28 and J usage is TRBJ2-7; a possible D gene is TRBD2 (5 bases). Germline values: CDR1 MDHEN, CDR2 SYDVKM. CDR3 size: 18 residues. Trimming pared 1 base from V and 0 bases from J, leaving 19 bases between. The CDR3: CASSLYRGRRESSYEQYF. Here the CDR3 DNA reads TGTGCCAGCAGTTTATACCGGGGTAGAAGGGAAAGCTCCTACGAGCAGTACTTC.

CDR3 coding DNA: TGTGCCAGCAGCCGCGGGACTAGCGAGCCCACAGATACGCAGTATTTT. Translation gives CASSRGTSEPTDTQYF. The V call is TRBV11-1, the J call TRBJ2-3; 10 nucleotides align to TRBD2. J lost 2 bases, V lost 5 bases, and 7 bases had no gene match. There are 16 residues in the CDR3. CDR1 is SGHAT and CDR2 is FQDESV in the germline V gene (reference sequence).

The CDR3 region has the DNA TGTGCCAGCAGTCCCACTAGCGTTACGAACACCGGGGAGCTGTTTTTT. Residues: CASSPTSVTNTGELFF. The chain joins TRBV27 to TRBJ2-2, with 7 bases that match TRBD2. Per the germline V gene, CDR1 is MNHEY and CDR2 is SMNVEV (reference sequence). The V segment lost 5 bases and the J segment 0 bases; nucleotides outside the gene matches: 6. The CDR3 covers 16 residues.

The rearrangement joins TRBV3-1 (or the pseudogene TRBV3-2) to TRBJ1-4; D perhaps matches TRBD1 (5 bases). The germline CDR1 and CDR2 sequences are LGHDT and YNNKEL (reference sequence). The CDR3 sequence is 12 residues long. Trimming cost V 4 bases and J 10 bases, with 10 bases left between them. The CDR3: CASSLNRGKLFF. The CDR3 region has the DNA TGTGCCAGCAGCCTAAATAGGGGAAAACTGTTTTTT.

V gene TRBV28 combines with J gene TRBJ2-7; tentatively, D is TRBD2 (6 bases). This CDR3 is built from 13 residues. The germline gives CDR1 MDHEN, CDR2 SYDVKM. Trimming removed 8 bases at V and 5 bases at J, with 16 bases between. The CDR3 sequence is CASSLRGGNEQYF. CDR3 nucleotide sequence: TGTGCCAGCTCTCTTCGTGGGGGGAACGAGCAGTACTTC. Looking up the rest from reference TRBV28 and TRBJ2-7 gives the full variable domain: DVKVTQSSRYLVKRTGEKVFLECVQDMDHENMFWYRQDPGLGLRLIYFSYDVKMKEKGDIPEGYSVSREKKERFSLILESASTNQTSMYLCASSLRGGNEQYFGPGTRLTVT.

There are a few counts of this clone. V is TRBV7-9 and J is TRBJ1-4; D possibly corresponds to TRBD1 (5 bases). Germline lookup yields CDR1 SEHNR and CDR2 FQNEAQ (reference sequence). With 1 base removed from V and 0 bases from J, the gap between germline ends came to 12 bases. The CDR3 runs 17 residues. CDR3 sequence (DNA): TGTGCCAGCAGCTTAGGCAGACAGACAACAACTAATGAAAAACTGTTTTTT. This codes for CASSLGRQTTTNEKLFF.

The CDR3 DNA reads TGTGCCAGCAGCGGGACCCAGGGGGGGCCCCAGCATTTT. Translated: CASSGTQGGPQHF. The chain is built from TRBV5-6 and TRBJ1-5, with 7 bases identical to TRBD1. CDR1 and CDR2 (germline): SGHDT, YYEEEE. CDR3 length: 13 residues. The V and J ends lost 4 bases and 9 bases, in that order; junction bases with no gene match: 7. Full variable domain (missing parts from reference TRBV5-6 and TRBJ1-5): DAGVTQSPTHLIKTRGQQVTLRCSPKSGHDTVSWYQQALGQGPQFIFQYYEEEERQRGNFPDRFSGHQFPNYSSELNVNALLLGDSALYLCASSGTQGGPQHFGDGTRLSIL.

The V call is TRBV7-2, the J call TRBJ1-6, with 8 bases identical to TRBD1. J was trimmed by 14 bases and V by 5 bases; bases with no gene match: 11. Per the germline V gene, CDR1 is SGHTA and CDR2 is FQGNSA. The CDR3 has 14 amino acids. CDR3 nucleotide sequence: TGTGCCAGCAGCCTGATGGGACAGGCCCTAACCCTCCACTTT. This codes for CASSLMGQALTLHF.

The rearrangement joins TRBV14 to TRBJ2-3; the match to TRBD1 covers 7 bases. Germline V gene sequence: CDR1 SGHDN, CDR2 FVKESK. Trimming at V came to 4 bases and at J to 6 bases, leaving 13 bases not matched to a gene. The CDR3 has 16 residues. CDR3 in amino acids: CASSLRDSATKDTQYF. Here the CDR3 DNA reads TGTGCCAGCAGCCTTCGGGACAGCGCGACGAAGGATACGCAGTATTTT. Using reference TRBV14 and TRBJ2-3 for the parts outside the CDR3, the full variable domain is EAGVTQFPSHSVIEKGQTVTLRCDPISGHDNLYWYRRVMGKEIKFLLHFVKESKQDESGMPNNRFLAERTGGTYSTLKVQPAELEDSGVYFCASSLRDSATKDTQYFGPGTRLTVL.

The chain joins TRBV25-1 to TRBJ2-1, with D unresolved. CDR3 length equals 17 residues. The germline V gene encodes CDR1 MGHDK and CDR2 SYGVNS. The V end was cut by 2 bases, the J end by 4 bases, with 18 bases between. The CDR3 loop reads CASSETQAGHLYNEQFF. The CDR3 DNA reads TGTGCCAGCAGTGAAACGCAAGCAGGCCATCTATACAATGAGCAGTTCTTC.

This chain links TRBV5-1 with TRBJ2-1, with D perhaps TRBD2 (6 bases). This CDR3 has 16 amino acids. Trimming removed 0 bases at V and 6 bases at J, with 16 bases between. The V gene's germline CDR1 is SGHRS and CDR2 YFSETQ. The CDR3, as DNA: TGCGCCAGCAGCTTGGCCGGGGGAAGGGAGTCCAATGAGCAGTTCTTC. This codes for CASSLAGGRESNEQFF.

V and J are TRBV13 and TRBJ2-3; D unresolved. Deletions cut 2 bases from V and 3 bases from J, with 3 bases between. Germline V gene sequence: CDR1 PRHDT, CDR2 FYEKMQ (reference sequence). This CDR3 has 12 amino acids. CDR3 in DNA: TGTGCCAGCAGCTTACCAACAGATACGCAGTATTTT. Protein product: CASSLPTDTQYF.

The V and J genes are TRBV19 and TRBJ1-6; unclear D gene. The length of the CDR3 is 17 residues. Germline V gene sequence: CDR1 LNHDA, CDR2 SQIVND (reference sequence). Trimming shortened V by 4 bases and J by 2 bases, and 15 bases separated the two germline ends. The CDR3 protein is CASSTLQQATYNSPLHF. In DNA, the CDR3 is TGTGCCAGTAGTACTCTCCAGCAGGCCACCTATAATTCACCCCTCCACTTT.

The chain combines TRBV19 with TRBJ2-6; 7 bases fit TRBD1. Germline lookup yields CDR1 LNHDA and CDR2 SQIVND (reference sequence). The CDR3 runs 14 residues. V was pared by 5 bases and J by 2 bases, with 0 bases of the junction left unmatched. CDR3 bases: TGTGCCAGTAGTGACAGGGCTGGGGCCAACGTCCTGACTTTC. Encoded protein: CASSDRAGANVLTF.

This chain links TRBV29-1 with TRBJ1-2; D uncertain. From germline, CDR1 is SQVTM and CDR2 ANQGSEA. The V end was cut by 7 bases, the J end by 0 bases, with 9 bases between. The CDR3 spans 12 residues. The CDR3 loop reads CSAGFTNYGYTF. Written as DNA, the CDR3 is TGCAGCGCGGGATTTACTAACTATGGCTACACCTTC.

The rearrangement links TRBV27 to TRBJ2-7; tentatively, D is TRBD1 (6 bases). This CDR3 has 13 amino acids. Germline V gene lookup returns CDR1 MNHEY and CDR2 SMNVEV (reference sequence). Trimming left V 7 bases short and J 4 bases short, with 14 bases between. In nucleotides, the CDR3 is TGTGCCAGCACCAGAGGGGGAAGGTACGAGCAGTACTTC. Its protein is CASTRGGRYEQYF.